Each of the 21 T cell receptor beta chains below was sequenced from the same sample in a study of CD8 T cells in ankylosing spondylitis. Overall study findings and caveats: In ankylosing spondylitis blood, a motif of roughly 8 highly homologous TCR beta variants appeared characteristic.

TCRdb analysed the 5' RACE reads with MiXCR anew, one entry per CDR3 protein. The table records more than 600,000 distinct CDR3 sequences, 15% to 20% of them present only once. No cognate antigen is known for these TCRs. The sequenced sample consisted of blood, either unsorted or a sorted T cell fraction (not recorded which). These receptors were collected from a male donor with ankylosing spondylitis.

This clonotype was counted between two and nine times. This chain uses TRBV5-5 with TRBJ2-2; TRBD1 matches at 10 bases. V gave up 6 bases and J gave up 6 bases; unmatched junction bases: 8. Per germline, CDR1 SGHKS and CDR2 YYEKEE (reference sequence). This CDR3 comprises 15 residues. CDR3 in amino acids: CASNRDRGTPGELFF. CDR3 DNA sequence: TGTGCCAGCAACCGGGACAGGGGAACACCCGGGGAGCTGTTTTTT.

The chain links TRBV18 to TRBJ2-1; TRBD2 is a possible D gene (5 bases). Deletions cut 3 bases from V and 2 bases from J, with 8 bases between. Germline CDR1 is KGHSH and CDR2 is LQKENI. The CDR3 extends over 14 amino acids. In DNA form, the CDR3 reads TGTGCCAGCTCACCTGTAGCGACCTACAATGAGCAGTTCTTC. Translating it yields CASSPVATYNEQFF. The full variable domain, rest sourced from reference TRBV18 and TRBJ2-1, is NAGVMQNPRHLVRRRGQEARLRCSPMKGHSHVYWYRQLPEEGLKFMVYLQKENIIDESGMPKERFSAEFPKEGPSILRIQQVVRGDSAAYFCASSPVATYNEQFFGPGTRLTVL.

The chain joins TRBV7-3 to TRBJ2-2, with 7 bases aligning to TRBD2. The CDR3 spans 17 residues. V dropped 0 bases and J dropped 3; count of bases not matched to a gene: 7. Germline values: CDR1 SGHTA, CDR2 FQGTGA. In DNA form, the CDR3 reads TGTGCCAGCAGCTTAACGGGGGGGTCTGTGTACACCGGGGAGCTGTTTTTT. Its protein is CASSLTGGSVYTGELFF.

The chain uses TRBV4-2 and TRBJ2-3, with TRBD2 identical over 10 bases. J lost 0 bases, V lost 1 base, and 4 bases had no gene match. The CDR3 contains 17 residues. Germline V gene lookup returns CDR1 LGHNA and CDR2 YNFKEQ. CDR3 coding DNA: TGTGCCAGCAGCCAAGGAGGACTAGCGGCTAGCACAGATACGCAGTATTTT. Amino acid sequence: CASSQGGLAASTDTQYF.

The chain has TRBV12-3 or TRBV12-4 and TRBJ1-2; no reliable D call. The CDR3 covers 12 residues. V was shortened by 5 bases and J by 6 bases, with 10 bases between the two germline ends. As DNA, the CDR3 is TGTGCCAGCAGTCCCCACCCCAATGGCTACACCTTC. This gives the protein CASSPHPNGYTF.

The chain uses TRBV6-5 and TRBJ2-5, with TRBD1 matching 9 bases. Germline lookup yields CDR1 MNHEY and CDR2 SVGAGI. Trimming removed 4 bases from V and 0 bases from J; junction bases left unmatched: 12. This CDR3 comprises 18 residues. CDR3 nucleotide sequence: TGTGCCAGCAGTTCCAACCCAAGGACAGGGGTCGACCAAGAGACCCAGTACTTC. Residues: CASSSNPRTGVDQETQYF.

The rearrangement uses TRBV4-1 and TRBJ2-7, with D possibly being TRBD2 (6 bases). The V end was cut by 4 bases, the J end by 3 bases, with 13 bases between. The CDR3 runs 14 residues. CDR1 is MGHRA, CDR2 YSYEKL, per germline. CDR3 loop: CASSLVSSGYEQYF. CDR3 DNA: TGCGCCAGCAGCCTCGTCAGTAGCGGCTACGAGCAGTACTTC.

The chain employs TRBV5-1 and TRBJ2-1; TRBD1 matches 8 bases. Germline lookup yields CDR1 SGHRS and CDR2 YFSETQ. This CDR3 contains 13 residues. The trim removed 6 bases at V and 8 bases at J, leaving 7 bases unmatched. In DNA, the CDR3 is TGCGCCAGCACGACAGGGGTGTCGGATGAGCAGTTCTTC. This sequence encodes CASTTGVSDEQFF.

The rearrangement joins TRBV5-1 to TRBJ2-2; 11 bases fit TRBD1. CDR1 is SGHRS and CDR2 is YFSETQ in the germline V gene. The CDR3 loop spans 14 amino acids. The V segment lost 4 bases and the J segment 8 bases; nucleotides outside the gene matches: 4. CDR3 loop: CASSVDRGLGELFF. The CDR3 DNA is TGCGCCAGCAGCGTGGACAGGGGGCTAGGGGAGCTGTTTTTT.

The CDR3 DNA sequence: TGCAGTGCCCCCCGGGGGGCTAACATGAACACTGAAGCTTTCTTT. Protein: CSAPRGANMNTEAFF. The J gene is TRBJ1-1, the V gene TRBV20-1; possible D gene TRBD1, 6 bases. Trimming pared 6 bases from V and 0 bases from J, leaving 17 bases between. The CDR3 is made up of 15 amino acids. CDR1 and CDR2 from the germline V gene are DFQATT and SNEGSKA (reference sequence).

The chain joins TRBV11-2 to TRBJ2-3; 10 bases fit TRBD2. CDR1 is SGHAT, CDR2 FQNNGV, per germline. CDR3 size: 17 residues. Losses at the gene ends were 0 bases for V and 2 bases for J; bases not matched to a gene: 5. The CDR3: CASSLDAGLADTDTQYF. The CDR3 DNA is TGTGCCAGCAGCTTAGATGCAGGACTAGCGGACACAGATACGCAGTATTTT.

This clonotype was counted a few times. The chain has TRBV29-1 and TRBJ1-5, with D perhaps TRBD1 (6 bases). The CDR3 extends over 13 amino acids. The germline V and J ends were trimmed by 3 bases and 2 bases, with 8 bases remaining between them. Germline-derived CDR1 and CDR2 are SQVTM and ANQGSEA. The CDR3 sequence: CSVEGARNQPQHF. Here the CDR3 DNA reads TGCAGCGTTGAGGGGGCCCGCAATCAGCCCCAGCATTTT.

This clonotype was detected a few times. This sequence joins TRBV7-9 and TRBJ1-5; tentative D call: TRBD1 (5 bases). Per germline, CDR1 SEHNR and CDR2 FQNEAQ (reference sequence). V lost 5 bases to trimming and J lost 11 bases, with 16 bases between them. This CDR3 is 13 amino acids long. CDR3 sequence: CASSHDQGRTQHF. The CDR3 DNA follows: TGTGCCAGCAGCCACGATCAGGGTAGGACCCAGCATTTT.

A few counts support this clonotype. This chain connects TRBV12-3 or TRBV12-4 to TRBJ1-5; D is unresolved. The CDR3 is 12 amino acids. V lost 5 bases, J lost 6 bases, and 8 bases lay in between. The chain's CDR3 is CASSNRPQPQHF. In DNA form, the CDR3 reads TGTGCCAGCAGTAACCGACCTCAGCCCCAGCATTTT.

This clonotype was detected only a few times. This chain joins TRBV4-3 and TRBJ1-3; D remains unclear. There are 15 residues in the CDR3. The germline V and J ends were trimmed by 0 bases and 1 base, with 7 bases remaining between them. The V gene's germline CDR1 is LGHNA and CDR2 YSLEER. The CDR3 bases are TGCGCCAGCAGCCAAGATCTAACTTCTGGAAACACCATATATTTT. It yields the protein CASSQDLTSGNTIYF.

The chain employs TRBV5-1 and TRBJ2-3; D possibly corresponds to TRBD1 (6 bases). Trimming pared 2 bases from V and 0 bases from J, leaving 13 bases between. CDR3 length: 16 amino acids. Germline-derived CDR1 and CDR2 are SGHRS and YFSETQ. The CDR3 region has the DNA TGCGCCAGCAGCTTAGGCAGGGGACATAGCACAGATACGCAGTATTTT. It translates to CASSLGRGHSTDTQYF. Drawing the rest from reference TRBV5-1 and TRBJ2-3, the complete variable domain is KAGVTQTPRYLIKTRGQQVTLSCSPISGHRSVSWYQQTPGQGLQFLFEYFSETQRNKGNFPGRFSGRQFSNSRSEMNVSTLELGDSALYLCASSLGRGHSTDTQYFGPGTRLTVL.

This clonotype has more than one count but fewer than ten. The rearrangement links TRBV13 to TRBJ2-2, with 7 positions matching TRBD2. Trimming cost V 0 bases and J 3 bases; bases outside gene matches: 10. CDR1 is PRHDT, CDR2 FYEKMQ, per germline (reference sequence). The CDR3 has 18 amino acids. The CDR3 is CASSLGAGGTKDTGELFF. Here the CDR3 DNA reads TGTGCCAGCAGCTTAGGCGCGGGCGGGACTAAGGACACCGGGGAGCTGTTTTTT.

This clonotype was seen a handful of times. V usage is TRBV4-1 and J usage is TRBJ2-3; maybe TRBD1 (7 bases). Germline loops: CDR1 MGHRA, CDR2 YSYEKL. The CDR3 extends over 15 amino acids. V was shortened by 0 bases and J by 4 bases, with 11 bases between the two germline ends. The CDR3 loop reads CASSQEDRDSDTQYF. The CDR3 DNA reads TGCGCCAGCAGCCAAGAAGACAGGGACTCAGATACGCAGTATTTT.

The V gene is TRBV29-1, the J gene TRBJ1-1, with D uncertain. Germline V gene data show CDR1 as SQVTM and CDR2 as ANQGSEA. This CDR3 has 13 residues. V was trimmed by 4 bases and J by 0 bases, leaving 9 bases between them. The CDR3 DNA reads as TGCAGCGTTGTCGGGATCATGAACACTGAAGCTTTCTTT. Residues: CSVVGIMNTEAFF.

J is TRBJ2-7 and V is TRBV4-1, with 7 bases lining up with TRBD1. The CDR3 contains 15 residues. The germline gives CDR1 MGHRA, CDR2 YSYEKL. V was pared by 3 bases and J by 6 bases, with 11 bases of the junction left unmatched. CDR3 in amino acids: CASSHIPGQLPEQYF. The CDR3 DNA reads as TGCGCCAGCAGCCACATCCCGGGACAGCTTCCCGAGCAGTACTTC.

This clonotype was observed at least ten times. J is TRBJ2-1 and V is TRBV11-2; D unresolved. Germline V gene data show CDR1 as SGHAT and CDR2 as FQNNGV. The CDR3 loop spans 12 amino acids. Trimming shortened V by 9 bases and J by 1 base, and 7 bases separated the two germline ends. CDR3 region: CASSRSYNEQFF. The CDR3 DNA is TGTGCCAGTAGTCGGTCCTACAATGAGCAGTTCTTC.